This TCR beta chain appears in the sequencing data of a study of blood T cell repertoires in COVID-19. Study as a whole: Sites across the United States, Italy and Spain contributed samples from acute and convalescent COVID-19.

Clones were sequenced by immunoSEQ multiplex PCR, and TCRdb holds only the in-frame ones, with some missing. This sample yields some 300,000 clones, of which about 88% are seen a single time; under 1.3% belongs to the top ten. The CDR3 extends over 15 amino acids. V shed 0 bases and J shed 5 bases, with 13 bases lying between them. The germline gives CDR1 LGHNA, CDR2 YSLEER. This clone was detected only a few times. The chain couples TRBV4-3 to TRBJ1-1; weak D call: TRBD1 (6 bases). This clonotype was obtained from a woman aged 30 to 39 who had recovered from COVID-19. The sample consisted of PBMCs or T cells enriched from blood (not recorded which). DNA of the CDR3: TGCGCCAGCAGCCAAGATCGGGGGGCGCGGACTGAAGCTTTCTTT. Encoded protein: CASSQDRGARTEAFF.